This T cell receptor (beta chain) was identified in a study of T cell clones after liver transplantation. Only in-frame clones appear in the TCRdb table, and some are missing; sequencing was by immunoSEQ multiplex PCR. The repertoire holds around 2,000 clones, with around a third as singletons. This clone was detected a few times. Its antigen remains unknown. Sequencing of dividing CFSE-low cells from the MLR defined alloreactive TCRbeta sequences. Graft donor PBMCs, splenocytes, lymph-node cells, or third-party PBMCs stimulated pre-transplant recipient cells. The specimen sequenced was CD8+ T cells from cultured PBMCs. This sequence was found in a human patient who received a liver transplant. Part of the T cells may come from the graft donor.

CDR3 DNA sequence: TGCGCCAGCAGCCAAGATGGGGGCAGGACAGAGACCCAGTACTTC. This sequence encodes CASSQDGGRTETQYF. V gene TRBV4-3 combines with J gene TRBJ2-5; maybe TRBD1 (6 bases). CDR3 size: 15 residues. V gave up 0 bases and J gave up 4 bases, with 12 bases separating them. The germline V gene has CDR1 LGHNA and CDR2 YSLEER.